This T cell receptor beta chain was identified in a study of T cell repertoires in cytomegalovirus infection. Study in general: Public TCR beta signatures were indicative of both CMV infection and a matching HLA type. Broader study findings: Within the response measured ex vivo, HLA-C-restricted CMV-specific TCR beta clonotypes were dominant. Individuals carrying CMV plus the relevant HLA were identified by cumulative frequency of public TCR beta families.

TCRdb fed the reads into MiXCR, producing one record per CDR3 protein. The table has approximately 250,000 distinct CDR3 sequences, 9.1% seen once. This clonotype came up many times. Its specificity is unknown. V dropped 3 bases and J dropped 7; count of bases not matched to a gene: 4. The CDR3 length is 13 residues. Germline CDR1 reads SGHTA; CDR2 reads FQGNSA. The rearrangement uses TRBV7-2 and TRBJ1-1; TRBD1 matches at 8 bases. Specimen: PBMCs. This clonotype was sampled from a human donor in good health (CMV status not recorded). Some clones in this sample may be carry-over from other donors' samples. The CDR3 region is CASSFGTGVEAFF. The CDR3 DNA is TGTGCCAGCAGCTTCGGGACAGGCGTTGAAGCTTTCTTT.